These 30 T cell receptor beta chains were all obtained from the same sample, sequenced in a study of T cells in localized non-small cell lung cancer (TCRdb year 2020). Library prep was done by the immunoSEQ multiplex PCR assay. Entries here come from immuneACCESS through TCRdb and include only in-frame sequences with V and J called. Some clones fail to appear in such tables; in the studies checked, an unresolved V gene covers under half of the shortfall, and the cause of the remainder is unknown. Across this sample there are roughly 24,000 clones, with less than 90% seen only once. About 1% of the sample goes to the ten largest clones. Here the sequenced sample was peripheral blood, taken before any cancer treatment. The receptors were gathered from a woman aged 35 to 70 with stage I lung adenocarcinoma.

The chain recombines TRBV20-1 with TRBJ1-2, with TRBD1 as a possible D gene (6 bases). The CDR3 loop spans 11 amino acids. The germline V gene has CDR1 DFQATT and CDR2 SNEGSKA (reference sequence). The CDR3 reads CSGGGGPGYTF. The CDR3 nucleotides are TGCAGCGGGGGCGGAGGGCCTGGCTACACCTTC.

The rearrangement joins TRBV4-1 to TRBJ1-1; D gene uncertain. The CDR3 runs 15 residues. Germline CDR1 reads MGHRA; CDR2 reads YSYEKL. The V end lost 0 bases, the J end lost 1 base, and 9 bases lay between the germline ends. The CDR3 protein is CASSQDALGNTEAFF. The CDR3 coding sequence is TGCGCCAGCAGCCAAGATGCGTTGGGGAACACTGAAGCTTTCTTT.

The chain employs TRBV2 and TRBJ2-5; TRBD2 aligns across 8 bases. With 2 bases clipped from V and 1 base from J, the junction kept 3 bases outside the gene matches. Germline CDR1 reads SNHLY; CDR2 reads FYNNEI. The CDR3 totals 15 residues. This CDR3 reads CASSEQRGSQETQYF. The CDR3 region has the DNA TGTGCCAGCAGTGAACAGCGGGGGAGCCAAGAGACCCAGTACTTC.

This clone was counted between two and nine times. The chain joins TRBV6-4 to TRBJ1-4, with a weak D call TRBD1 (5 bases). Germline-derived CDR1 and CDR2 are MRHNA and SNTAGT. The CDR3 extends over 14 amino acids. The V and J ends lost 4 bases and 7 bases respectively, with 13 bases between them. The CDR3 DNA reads TGTGCCAGCAGTGGGGAGGGGCTTCTTGAAAAACTGTTTTTT. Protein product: CASSGEGLLEKLFF.

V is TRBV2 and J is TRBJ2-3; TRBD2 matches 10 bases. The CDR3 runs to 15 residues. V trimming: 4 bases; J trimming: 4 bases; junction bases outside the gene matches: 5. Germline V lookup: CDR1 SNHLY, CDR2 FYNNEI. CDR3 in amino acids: CASSVQGLASDTQYF. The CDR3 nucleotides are TGTGCCAGCAGTGTGCAGGGACTAGCGTCAGATACGCAGTATTTT.

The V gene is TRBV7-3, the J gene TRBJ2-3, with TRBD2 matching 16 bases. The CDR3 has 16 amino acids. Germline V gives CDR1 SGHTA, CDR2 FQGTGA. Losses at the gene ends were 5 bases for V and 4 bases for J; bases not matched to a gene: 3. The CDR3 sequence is CASSLGTSGGADTQYF. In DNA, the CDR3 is TGTGCCAGCAGCCTTGGGACTAGCGGGGGGGCAGATACGCAGTATTTT.

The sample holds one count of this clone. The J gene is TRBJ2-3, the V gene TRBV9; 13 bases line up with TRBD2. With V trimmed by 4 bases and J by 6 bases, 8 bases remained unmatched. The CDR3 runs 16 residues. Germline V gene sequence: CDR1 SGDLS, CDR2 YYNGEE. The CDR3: CASSPTSGGAWDTQYF. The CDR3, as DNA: TGTGCCAGCAGCCCCACTAGCGGGGGGGCATGGGATACGCAGTATTTT.

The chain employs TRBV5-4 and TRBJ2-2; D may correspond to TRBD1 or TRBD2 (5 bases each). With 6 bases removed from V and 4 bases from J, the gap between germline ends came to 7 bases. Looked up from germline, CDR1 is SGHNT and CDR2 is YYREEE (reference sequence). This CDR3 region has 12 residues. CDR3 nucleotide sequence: TGTGCCAGCAAGGGGAGCACCGGGGAGCTGTTTTTT. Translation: CASKGSTGELFF.

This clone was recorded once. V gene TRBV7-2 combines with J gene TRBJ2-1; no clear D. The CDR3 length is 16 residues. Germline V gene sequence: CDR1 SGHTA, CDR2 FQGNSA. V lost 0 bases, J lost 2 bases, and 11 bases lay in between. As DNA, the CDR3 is TGTGCCAGCAGCTTAGCGCCCGTCCAGCCCTACAATGAGCAGTTCTTC. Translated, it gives CASSLAPVQPYNEQFF.

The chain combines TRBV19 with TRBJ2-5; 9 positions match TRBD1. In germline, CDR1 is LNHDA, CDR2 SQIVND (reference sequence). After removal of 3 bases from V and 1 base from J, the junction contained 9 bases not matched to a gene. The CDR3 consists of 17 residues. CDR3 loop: CASSIRAGTGPQETQYF. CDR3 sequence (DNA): TGTGCCAGTAGTATTCGGGCCGGGACAGGGCCCCAAGAGACCCAGTACTTC.

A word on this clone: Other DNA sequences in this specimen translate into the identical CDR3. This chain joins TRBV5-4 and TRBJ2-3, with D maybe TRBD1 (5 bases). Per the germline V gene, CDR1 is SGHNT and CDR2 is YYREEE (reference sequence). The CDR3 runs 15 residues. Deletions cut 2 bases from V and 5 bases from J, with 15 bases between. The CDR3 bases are TGTGCCAGCAGCTTACAGGACCCAAGTCTAGATACGCAGTATTTT. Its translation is CASSLQDPSLDTQYF.

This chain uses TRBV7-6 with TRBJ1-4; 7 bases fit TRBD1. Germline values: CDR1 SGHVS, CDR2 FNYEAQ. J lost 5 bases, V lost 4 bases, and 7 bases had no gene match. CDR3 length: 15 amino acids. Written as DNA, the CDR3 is TGTGCCAGCAGCTCAAGACAGGGTGAGAATGAAAAACTGTTTTTT. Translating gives CASSSRQGENEKLFF. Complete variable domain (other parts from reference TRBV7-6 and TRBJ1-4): GAGVSQSPRYKVTKRGQDVALRCDPISGHVSLYWYRQALGQGPEFLTYFNYEAQQDKSGLPNDRFSAERPEGSISTLTIQRTEQRDSAMYRCASSSRQGENEKLFFGSGTQLSVL.

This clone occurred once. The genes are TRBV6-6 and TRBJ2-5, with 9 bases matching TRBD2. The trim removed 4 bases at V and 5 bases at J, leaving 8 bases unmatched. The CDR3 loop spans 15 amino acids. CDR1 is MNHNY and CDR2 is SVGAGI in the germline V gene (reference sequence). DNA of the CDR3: TGTGCCAGCAGTTCTGCGGGGGGGCGAATGGAGACCCAGTACTTC. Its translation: CASSSAGGRMETQYF.

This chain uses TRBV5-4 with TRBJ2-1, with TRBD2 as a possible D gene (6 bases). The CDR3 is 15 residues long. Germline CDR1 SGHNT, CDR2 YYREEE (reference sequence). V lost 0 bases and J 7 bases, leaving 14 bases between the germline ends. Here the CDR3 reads CASSLAGGSRNEQFF. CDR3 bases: TGTGCCAGCAGCTTGGCCGGGGGAAGTCGGAATGAGCAGTTCTTC.

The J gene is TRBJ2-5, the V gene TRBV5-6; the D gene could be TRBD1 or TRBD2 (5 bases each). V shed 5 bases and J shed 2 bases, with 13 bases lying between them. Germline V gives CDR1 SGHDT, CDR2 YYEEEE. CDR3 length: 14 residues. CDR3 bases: TGTGCCAGCAGTTGGGGGTTCCAACAAGAGACCCAGTACTTC. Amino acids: CASSWGFQQETQYF.

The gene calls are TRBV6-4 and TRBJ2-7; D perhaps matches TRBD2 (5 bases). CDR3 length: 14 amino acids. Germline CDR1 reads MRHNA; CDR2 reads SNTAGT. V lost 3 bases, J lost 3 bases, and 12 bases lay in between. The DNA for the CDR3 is TGTGCCAGCAGTGAGGCTCCGGGGTACTACGAGCAGTACTTC. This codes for CASSEAPGYYEQYF.

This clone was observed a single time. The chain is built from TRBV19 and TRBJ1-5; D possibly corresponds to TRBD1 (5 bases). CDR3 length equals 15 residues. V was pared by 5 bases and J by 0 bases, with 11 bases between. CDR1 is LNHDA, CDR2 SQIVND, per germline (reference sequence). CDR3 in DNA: TGTGCCAGTAGTGACGGGGGTTATAGCAATCAGCCCCAGCATTTT. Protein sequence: CASSDGGYSNQPQHF.

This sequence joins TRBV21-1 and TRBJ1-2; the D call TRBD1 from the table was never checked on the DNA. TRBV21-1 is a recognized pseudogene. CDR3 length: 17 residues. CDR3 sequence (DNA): TGTGCCAGCAGCAACCCGACAGGGGGCTTCTCTAACTATGGCTACACCTTC. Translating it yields CASSNPTGGFSNYGYTF.

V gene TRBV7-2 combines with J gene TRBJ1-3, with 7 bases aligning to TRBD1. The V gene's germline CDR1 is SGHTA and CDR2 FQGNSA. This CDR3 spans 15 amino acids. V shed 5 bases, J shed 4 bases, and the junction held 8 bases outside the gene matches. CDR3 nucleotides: TGTGCCAGCAGCGGAGGACAGGAACGAGGAAACACCATATATTTT. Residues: CASSGGQERGNTIYF. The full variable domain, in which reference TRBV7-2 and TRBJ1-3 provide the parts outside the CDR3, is GAGVSQSPSNKVTEKGKDVELRCDPISGHTALYWYRQSLGQGLEFLIYFQGNSAPDKSGLPSDRFSAERTGGSVSTLTIQRTQQEDSAVYLCASSGGQERGNTIYFGEGSWLTVV.

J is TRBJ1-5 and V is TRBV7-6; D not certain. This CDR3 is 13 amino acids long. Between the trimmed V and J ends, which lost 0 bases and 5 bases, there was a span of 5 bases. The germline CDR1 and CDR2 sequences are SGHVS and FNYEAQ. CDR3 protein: CASSLAGDQPQHF. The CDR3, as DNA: TGTGCCAGCAGCTTAGCCGGGGATCAGCCCCAGCATTTT.

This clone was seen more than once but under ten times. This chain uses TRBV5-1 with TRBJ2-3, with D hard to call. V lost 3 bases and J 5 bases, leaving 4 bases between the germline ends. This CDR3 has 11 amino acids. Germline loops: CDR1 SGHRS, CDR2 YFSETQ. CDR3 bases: TGCGCCAGCAGCTCGAAAGATACGCAGTATTTT. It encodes CASSSKDTQYF.

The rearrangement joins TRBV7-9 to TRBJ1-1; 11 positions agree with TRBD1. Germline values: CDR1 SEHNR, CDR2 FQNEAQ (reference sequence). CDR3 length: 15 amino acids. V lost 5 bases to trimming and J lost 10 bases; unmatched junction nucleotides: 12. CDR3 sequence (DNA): TGTGCCAGCAGCGGTTCCGGGACAGGGGGTGGCGGAGCTTTCTTT. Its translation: CASSGSGTGGGGAFF.

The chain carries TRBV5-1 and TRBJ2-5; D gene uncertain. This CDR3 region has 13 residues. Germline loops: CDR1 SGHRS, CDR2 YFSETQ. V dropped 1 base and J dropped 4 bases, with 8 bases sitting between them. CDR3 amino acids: CASSLRSSETQYF. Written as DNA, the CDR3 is TGCGCCAGCAGCTTGAGGTCCTCAGAGACCCAGTACTTC.

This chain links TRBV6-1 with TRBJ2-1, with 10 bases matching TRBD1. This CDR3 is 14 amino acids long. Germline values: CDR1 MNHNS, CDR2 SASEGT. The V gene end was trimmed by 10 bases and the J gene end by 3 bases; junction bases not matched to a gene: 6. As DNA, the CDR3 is TGTGCCACCAAATGGGACAGGGGCTACAATGAGCAGTTCTTC. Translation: CATKWDRGYNEQFF.

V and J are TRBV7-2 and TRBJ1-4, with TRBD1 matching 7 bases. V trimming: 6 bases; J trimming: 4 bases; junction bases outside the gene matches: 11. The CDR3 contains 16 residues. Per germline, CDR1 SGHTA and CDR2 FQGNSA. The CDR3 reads CASSNFPGQHNEKLFF. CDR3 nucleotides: TGTGCCAGCAGTAATTTCCCGGGACAGCATAATGAAAAACTGTTTTTT.

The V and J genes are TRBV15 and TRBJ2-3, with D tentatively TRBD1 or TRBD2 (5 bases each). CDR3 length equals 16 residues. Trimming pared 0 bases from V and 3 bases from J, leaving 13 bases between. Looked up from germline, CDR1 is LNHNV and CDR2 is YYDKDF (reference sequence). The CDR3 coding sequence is TGTGCCACCAGCAGAGATGAGGGGAGTAGTACAGATACGCAGTATTTT. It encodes CATSRDEGSSTDTQYF.

The chain's CDR3 is CASSPLSSGNTIYF. CDR3 nucleotide sequence: TGTGCCAGCAGTCCCCTCAGCTCTGGAAACACCATATATTTT. The chain carries TRBV2 and TRBJ1-3; D not certain. There are 14 residues in the CDR3. Germline V gives CDR1 SNHLY, CDR2 FYNNEI. The ends were cut back, 5 bases at V and 0 bases at J, with 8 bases in the middle.

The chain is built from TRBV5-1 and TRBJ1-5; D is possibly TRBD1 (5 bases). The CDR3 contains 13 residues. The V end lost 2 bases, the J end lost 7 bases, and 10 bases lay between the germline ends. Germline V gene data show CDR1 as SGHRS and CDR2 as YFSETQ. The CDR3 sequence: CASSFQGGQPQHF. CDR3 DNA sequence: TGCGCCAGCAGCTTCCAGGGCGGCCAGCCCCAGCATTTT.

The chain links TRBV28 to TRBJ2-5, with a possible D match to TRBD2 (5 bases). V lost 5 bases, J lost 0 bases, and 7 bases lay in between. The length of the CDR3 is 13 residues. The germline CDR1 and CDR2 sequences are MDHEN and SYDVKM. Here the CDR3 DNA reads TGTGCCAGCAGTCGCGGGTACCAAGAGACCCAGTACTTC. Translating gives CASSRGYQETQYF.

DNA of the CDR3: TGTGCCAGCAGCTTACATCGGCAGGGACAACAGCCCCAGCATTTT. It specifies CASSLHRQGQQPQHF. The rearrangement uses TRBV7-2 and TRBJ1-5; perhaps TRBD1 as D (6 bases). Trimming took 2 bases from V and 7 from J, leaving 15 bases between them. Per germline, CDR1 SGHTA and CDR2 FQGNSA. This CDR3 contains 15 residues.